A selection of T cell receptor beta chains follows, all from one sample in a study of human T cells and chemical hapten exposure. From the RACE reads, TCRdb called clonotypes with MiXCR, one entry per CDR3 protein. The sample yields approximately 100,000 distinct CDR3 sequences, approximately 11% seen once. This sample comprised whole blood, obtained in connection with sensitization to the hapten diphenylcyclopropenone (DPC). Receptors originate from a woman between 40 and 50 years old with alopecia areata. Some clones in this sample may be carry-over from other donors' samples. The CDR3 runs from the conserved cysteine through the conserved F or W. The D gene is left open where the match is weak. Only some rows state a clone size, as once, few, many or a class for expanded clones.

CDR3nt: TGCAGTGCTTCCACAGGGGGCGGAAACTATGGCTACACCTTC
CDR3aa: CSASTGGGNYGYTF
j_gene: TRBJ1-2
d_gene: TRBD1
v_gene: TRBV20-1
abundance: NA

CDR3nt: TGTGCCAGCTCAAGAGGGGGACAGGGCCACGAGCAGTACTTC
CDR3aa: CASSRGGQGHEQYF
j_gene: TRBJ2-7
d_gene: TRBD1
v_gene: TRBV28
abundance: NA

CDR3nt: TGTGCCAGCAGCCAGGGGATACATGGCTACACCTTC
CDR3aa: CASSQGIHGYTF
j_gene: TRBJ1-2
d_gene: NA
v_gene: TRBV3-1
abundance: few

CDR3nt: TGTGCCATCAGGACAGCCGATCAGCCCCAGCATTTT
CDR3aa: CAIRTADQPQHF
j_gene: TRBJ1-5
d_gene: NA
v_gene: TRBV10-3
abundance: many

CDR3nt: TGTGCCAGCAGCTTCTTCCCGGGGGGCCTCACAGATACGCAGTATTTT
CDR3aa: CASSFFPGGLTDTQYF
j_gene: TRBJ2-3
d_gene: NA
v_gene: TRBV7-9
abundance: NA

CDR3nt: TGTGCCAGCAGCCGGACCGAAGAGACCCAGTACTTC
CDR3aa: CASSRTEETQYF
j_gene: TRBJ2-5
d_gene: NA
v_gene: TRBV11-2
abundance: few

CDR3nt: TGTGCCAGCACCCCGGAAGGGAGGCCGGGTAACACCATATATTTT
CDR3aa: CASTPEGRPGNTIYF
j_gene: TRBJ1-3
d_gene: NA
v_gene: TRBV6-5
abundance: few

CDR3nt: TGCGCCAGCAGCCAAGAAGTCAGTTACCACTACGAGCAGTACTTC
CDR3aa: CASSQEVSYHYEQYF
j_gene: TRBJ2-7
d_gene: NA
v_gene: TRBV4-3
abundance: NA

CDR3nt: TGTGCCAGCTCACAGCCGGGACTAGCGGGAGGGCCGCAGGAGACCCAGTACTTC
CDR3aa: CASSQPGLAGGPQETQYF
j_gene: TRBJ2-5
d_gene: TRBD2
v_gene: TRBV18
abundance: many

CDR3nt: TGTGCCAGCAGCTTAGTGTGGGGAGGCACTGAAGCTTTCTTT
CDR3aa: CASSLVWGGTEAFF
j_gene: TRBJ1-1
d_gene: NA
v_gene: TRBV7-2
abundance: few

CDR3nt: TGTGCCAGCAGTGAAGCGGAGGGGAGCTCCTACGAGCAGTACTTC
CDR3aa: CASSEAEGSSYEQYF
j_gene: TRBJ2-7
d_gene: NA
v_gene: TRBV6-1
abundance: many

CDR3nt: TGCAGCGGCCGGACCGGTAGCGGAGGGACCCAGTACTTC
CDR3aa: CSGRTGSGGTQYF
j_gene: TRBJ2-5
d_gene: NA
v_gene: TRBV29-1
abundance: NA

CDR3nt: TGTGCCAGCAGTCCGTTCACTACGGGGATTAGGAACACTGAAGCTTTCTTT
CDR3aa: CASSPFTTGIRNTEAFF
j_gene: TRBJ1-1
d_gene: NA
v_gene: TRBV12-3/TRBV12-4
abundance: few

CDR3nt: TGTGCCAGCAGTTCGGCGAGGTATGGCTACACCTTC
CDR3aa: CASSSARYGYTF
j_gene: TRBJ1-2
d_gene: NA
v_gene: TRBV6-2/TRBV6-3
abundance: many

CDR3nt: TGTGCCAGCAGTTCGGGACTTAACTATGGCTACACCTTC
CDR3aa: CASSSGLNYGYTF
j_gene: TRBJ1-2
d_gene: NA
v_gene: TRBV6-1
abundance: NA

CDR3nt: TGTGCCAGCAGCTTAGGGGTAGGGGGCCAGAAGGAGCAGTTCTTC
CDR3aa: CASSLGVGGQKEQFF
j_gene: TRBJ2-1
d_gene: TRBD1
v_gene: TRBV7-2
abundance: NA

CDR3nt: TGCGCCAGCAGCCAAGAAGGCAGAAATCAGCCCCAGCATTTT
CDR3aa: CASSQEGRNQPQHF
j_gene: TRBJ1-5
d_gene: NA
v_gene: TRBV4-1
abundance: many

CDR3nt: TGTGCCAGCAGCCAAGCCCAGGTCACAGATACGCAGTATTTT
CDR3aa: CASSQAQVTDTQYF
j_gene: TRBJ2-3
d_gene: NA
v_gene: TRBV4-2
abundance: NA

CDR3nt: TGTGCCAGCAGCCAAGGGACAGGCGACGTCTACGAGCAGTACTTC
CDR3aa: CASSQGTGDVYEQYF
j_gene: TRBJ2-7
d_gene: TRBD1
v_gene: TRBV3-1
abundance: many

CDR3nt: TGTGCCAGCAGTTCCCCCGGGACTAGCGGCGACAATGAGCAGTTCTTC
CDR3aa: CASSSPGTSGDNEQFF
j_gene: TRBJ2-1
d_gene: TRBD2
v_gene: TRBV28
abundance: few

CDR3nt: TGTGCCACCAGCAGCGGGACAGGGGGGTTTGTTGGCTATGGCTACACCTTC
CDR3aa: CATSSGTGGFVGYGYTF
j_gene: TRBJ1-2
d_gene: TRBD1
v_gene: TRBV15
abundance: few

CDR3nt: TGTGCCAGCAGTTTATACGGGGGGAACACCTACAATGAGCAGTTCTTC
CDR3aa: CASSLYGGNTYNEQFF
j_gene: TRBJ2-1
d_gene: TRBD2
v_gene: TRBV27
abundance: many

CDR3nt: TGTGCCAGCAGCCTCACTAGCGGGGGGTCCAATGAGCAGTTCTTC
CDR3aa: CASSLTSGGSNEQFF
j_gene: TRBJ2-1
d_gene: TRBD2
v_gene: TRBV7-3
abundance: few

CDR3nt: TGCGCCAGCAGCCAAGCCGGGACAGGGGGCTCCTACGAGCAGTACTTC
CDR3aa: CASSQAGTGGSYEQYF
j_gene: TRBJ2-7
d_gene: TRBD1
v_gene: TRBV4-1
abundance: many

CDR3nt: TGTGCCAGCAGCCCCAGGACAGATCAGCCCCAGCATTTT
CDR3aa: CASSPRTDQPQHF
j_gene: TRBJ1-5
d_gene: NA
v_gene: TRBV7-2
abundance: NA

CDR3nt: TGTGCCACCGGAGTCGGGGGGCTTGGCGAGCAGTACTTC
CDR3aa: CATGVGGLGEQYF
j_gene: TRBJ2-7
d_gene: NA
v_gene: TRBV19
abundance: many

CDR3nt: TGTGCCAGCAGCTTATCAAGCCCCCCCACAGACTACGAGCAGTACTTC
CDR3aa: CASSLSSPPTDYEQYF
j_gene: TRBJ2-7
d_gene: NA
v_gene: TRBV7-6
abundance: NA

CDR3nt: TGTGCCAGCAGCCAAGTTTTGGGTGAGCAGTTCTTC
CDR3aa: CASSQVLGEQFF
j_gene: TRBJ2-1
d_gene: NA
v_gene: TRBV3-1
abundance: many

CDR3nt: TGTGCCAGCAGCGCTCCCCACAGCGGGGGGGCCGCGGAGCAGTTCTTC
CDR3aa: CASSAPHSGGAAEQFF
j_gene: TRBJ2-1
d_gene: TRBD2
v_gene: TRBV9
abundance: few

CDR3nt: TGCAGTGCTTTCCCGGGACTAGCGGGAGGGTACGAGCAGTACTTC
CDR3aa: CSAFPGLAGGYEQYF
j_gene: TRBJ2-7
d_gene: TRBD2
v_gene: TRBV20-1
abundance: few

CDR3nt: TGTGCCAGCAGTTTAGGAGAAAACATTCAGTACTTC
CDR3aa: CASSLGENIQYF
j_gene: TRBJ2-4
d_gene: NA
v_gene: TRBV28
abundance: many

CDR3nt: TGTGCCAGCACCCGCCTGACAGTTGATACGCAGTATTTT
CDR3aa: CASTRLTVDTQYF
j_gene: TRBJ2-3
d_gene: NA
v_gene: TRBV9
abundance: few

CDR3nt: TGTGCCAGCAGCCAATCGGGCCGGGGAGCAATTGAAGCTTTCTTT
CDR3aa: CASSQSGRGAIEAFF
j_gene: TRBJ1-1
d_gene: NA
v_gene: TRBV4-2
abundance: many

CDR3nt: TGTGCCGGAAAAGCAGGGGGCAATGAGCAGTTCTTC
CDR3aa: CAGKAGGNEQFF
j_gene: TRBJ2-1
d_gene: TRBD1
v_gene: TRBV30
abundance: NA

CDR3nt: TGTGCCAGCCGTCGCACAGATACGCAGTATTTT
CDR3aa: CASRRTDTQYF
j_gene: TRBJ2-3
d_gene: NA
v_gene: TRBV25-1
abundance: many

CDR3nt: TGTGCCAGCAGCTTAGGCGGGAAAAGCAATGAGCAGTTCTTC
CDR3aa: CASSLGGKSNEQFF
j_gene: TRBJ2-1
d_gene: NA
v_gene: TRBV11-2
abundance: many

CDR3nt: TGTGCCAGCAGCGTAGTGGGGGACAGGAACACTGAAGCTTTCTTT
CDR3aa: CASSVVGDRNTEAFF
j_gene: TRBJ1-1
d_gene: TRBD1
v_gene: TRBV9
abundance: NA

CDR3nt: TGTGCCAGTACAGGGGATGTCCAAGAGACCCAGTACTTC
CDR3aa: CASTGDVQETQYF
j_gene: TRBJ2-5
d_gene: NA
v_gene: TRBV19
abundance: many